The T cell receptor (beta chain) under discussion was sequenced for a study of beta chain features in type 1 diabetes. Expressed TCRB transcripts were sequenced, since all the RNA that had been isolated was reverse transcribed. Samples of naive, central memory and regulatory T cells yielded a mean of about 3.8 million reads. Sequenced by immunoSEQ multiplex PCR; TCRdb stores in-frame clones only, minus some. The sample consists of about 360,000 clones, 10% to 15% of them appearing once. The study, taken as a whole, reports: Since sequencing was performed on cDNA, cells with high TCR expression could be over-represented. There was a moderate but significant shortening of TCRB CDR3s in all four CD4+ subsets of Type 1 diabetes patients. The naive, central memory and Treg TCRB repertoires looked more alike in patients than they did in healthy donors. Shorter templates may be favored by PCR, equally so in patients and controls.

V trimming: 0 bases; J trimming: 4 bases; junction bases outside the gene matches: 7. CDR3 length: 16 residues. Germline V gene data show CDR1 as SGDLS and CDR2 as YYNGEE. As to this clone: What it binds is not known.

The receptor was derived from a woman between 18 and 30 years old with type 1 diabetes. Sequences were obtained from naive CD4+ T cells from blood. The rearrangement links TRBV9 to TRBJ2-1, with 7 bases identical to TRBD2. CDR3 coding DNA: TGTGCCAGCAGCGTAGGGGCGGGCGGGGGTTACAATGAGCAGTTCTTC. This sequence encodes CASSVGAGGGYNEQFF.